Described below is a single T cell receptor beta chain sequence and its context. The sample comes from a study of shared clonotypes between healthy human individuals. Positively selected for CCR7, the CD45RO-negative cells used as naive CD8 cells excluded terminally differentiated effector memory CD45RA+ cells. The donor population consisted of healthy HIV-negative adults with no recent acute infections or vaccinations. The CDR3 is made up of 14 amino acids. Germline V gives CDR1 SGDLS, CDR2 YYNGEE. The ends were cut back, 2 bases at V and 7 bases at J, with 16 bases in the middle. TCRdb's copy holds only in-frame clones and misses some; the assay was immunoSEQ multiplex PCR. The sample has 2 million to 2.5 million clones, 93% seen once.

The receptor was derived from a man between 18 and 29 years old in good health. Some clones in this sample may be carry-over from other donors' samples. The rearrangement links TRBV9 to TRBJ2-7; D may match TRBD1 or TRBD2 (6 bases each). Sequenced input: naive CD8+ T cells from PBMCs. CDR3 amino acids: CASSVVGGKDEQYF. CDR3 coding DNA: TGTGCCAGCAGCGTTGTGGGGGGCAAGGATGAGCAGTACTTC. Combining the CDR3 with reference TRBV9 and TRBJ2-7 gives the whole variable domain DSGVTQTPKHLITATGQRVTLRCSPRSGDLSVYWYQQSLDQGLQFLIQYYNGEERAKGNILERFSAQQFPDLHSELNLSSLELGDSALYFCASSVVGGKDEQYFGPGTRLTVT.